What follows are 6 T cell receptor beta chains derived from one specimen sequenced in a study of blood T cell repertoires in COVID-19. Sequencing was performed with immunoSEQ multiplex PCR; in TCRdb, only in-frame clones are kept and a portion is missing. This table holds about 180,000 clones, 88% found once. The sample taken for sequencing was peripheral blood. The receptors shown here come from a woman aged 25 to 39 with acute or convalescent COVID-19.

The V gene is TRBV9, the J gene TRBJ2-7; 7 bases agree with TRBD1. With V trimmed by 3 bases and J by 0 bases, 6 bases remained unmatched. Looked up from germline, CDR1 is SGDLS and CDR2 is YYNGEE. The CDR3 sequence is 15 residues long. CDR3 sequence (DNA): TGTGCCAGCAGCGCGACAGGGTCCTCCTCCTACGAGCAGTACTTC. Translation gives CASSATGSSSYEQYF.

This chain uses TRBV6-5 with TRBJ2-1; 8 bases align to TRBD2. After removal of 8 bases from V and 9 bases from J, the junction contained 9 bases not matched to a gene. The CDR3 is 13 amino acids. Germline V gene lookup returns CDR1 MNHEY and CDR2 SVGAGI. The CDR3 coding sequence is TGTGCCAGCCGGCAGCGGGAGAGAGGTGAGCAGTTCTTC. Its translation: CASRQRERGEQFF.

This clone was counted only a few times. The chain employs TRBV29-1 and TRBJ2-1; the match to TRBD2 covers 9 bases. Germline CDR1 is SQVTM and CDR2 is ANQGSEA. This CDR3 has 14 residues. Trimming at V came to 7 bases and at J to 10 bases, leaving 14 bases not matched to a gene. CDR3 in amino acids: CSGGGRASLNEQFF. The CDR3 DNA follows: TGCAGCGGGGGCGGGAGGGCCTCATTAAACGAGCAGTTCTTC.

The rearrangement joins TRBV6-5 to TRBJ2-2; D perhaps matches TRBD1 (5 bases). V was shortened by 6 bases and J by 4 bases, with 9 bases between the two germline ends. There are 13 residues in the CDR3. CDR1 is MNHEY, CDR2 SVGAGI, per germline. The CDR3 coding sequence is TGTGCCAGCAGACGACAGAGCACCGGGGAGCTGTTTTTT. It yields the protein CASRRQSTGELFF.

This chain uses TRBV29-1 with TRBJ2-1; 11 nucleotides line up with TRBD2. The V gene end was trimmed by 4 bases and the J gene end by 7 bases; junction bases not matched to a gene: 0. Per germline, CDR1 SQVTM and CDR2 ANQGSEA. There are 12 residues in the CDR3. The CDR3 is CSVGLAGNEQFF. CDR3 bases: TGCAGCGTTGGACTAGCGGGAAATGAGCAGTTCTTC.

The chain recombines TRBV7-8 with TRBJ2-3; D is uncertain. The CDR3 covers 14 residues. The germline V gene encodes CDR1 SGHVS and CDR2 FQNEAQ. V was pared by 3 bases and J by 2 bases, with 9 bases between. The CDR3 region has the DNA TGTGCCAGCAGCTTCCCAGGCTCCACAGATACGCAGTATTTT. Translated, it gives CASSFPGSTDTQYF.